The source of this TCR beta chain is a study of a mutant IDH1 vaccine in newly diagnosed glioma. Study-wide context: The start of vaccination came 4-6 weeks after radiotherapy alone, or with temozolomide cycles. Treated patients were around 60% male, approximately 38% female, mean age 40.4 years.

This clone was seen only a few times. As yet, its antigen is unknown. Per the germline V gene, CDR1 is SGHDN and CDR2 is FVKESK. The CDR3 covers 16 residues. V was cut by 0 bases and J by 0 bases, with 9 bases left in between. The sample's time point: week 35, safety follow-up. Doses of 300 ug of mutant IDH1 20-mer peptide were given with topical imiquimod. Assay: immunoSEQ multiplex PCR; the TCRdb copy retains only in-frame clones and omits some. The sample shows more than 35,000 clones, 80% to 85% of them seen only once. The V gene is TRBV14, the J gene TRBJ2-1; D is uncertain. The sequencing used PBMCs, collected from a glioma patient whose treatment included an IDH1 peptide vaccine. The TCR originated in a woman aged 40 to 55 with glioma. Some clones in this sample may be carry-over from other donors' samples. The DNA of the CDR3 is TGTGCCAGCAGCCAAGATCGGAGAAGCTCCTACAATGAGCAGTTCTTC. It yields the protein CASSQDRRSSYNEQFF.